This T cell receptor (beta chain) was obtained from a study of blood T cell repertoires in COVID-19. Study overall: The samples span acute and convalescent COVID-19 from the United States, Italy and Spain.

Libraries were prepared by immunoSEQ multiplex PCR; TCRdb keeps only in-frame clonotypes and omits some of them. The table lists 130,000 to 150,000 clones, around 89% of them singletons, with 1.2% in the top ten. The source of this sequence is a woman in her twenties or thirties with acute COVID-19. Sequenced input: PBMCs or T cells enriched from blood (not recorded which).

The CDR3 coding sequence is TGTGCCAGCAGCATGAAGGGGGCGAACACTGAAGCTTTCTTT. Translated, it gives CASSMKGANTEAFF. This rearrangement joins TRBV7-9 to TRBJ1-1; 7 bases fit TRBD1. The germline CDR1 and CDR2 sequences are SEHNR and FQNEAQ (reference sequence). The length of the CDR3 is 14 residues. Trimming removed 5 bases from V and 1 base from J; junction bases left unmatched: 4.